This T cell receptor (beta chain) was captured by sequencing in a study of cytomegalovirus exposure and HLA in healthy donors. Of note for this clone: Its matching antigen is unknown.

Germline loops: CDR1 MNHNS, CDR2 SASEGT. This CDR3 spans 14 amino acids. V lost 6 bases and J lost 7; bases outside the gene matches: 9. Assay: immunoSEQ multiplex PCR; the TCRdb copy retains only in-frame clones and omits some. The sample holds 350,000 or so clones, roughly 88% seen once. General study results and limits: The authors listed around 150 TCR beta chains as cytomegalovirus-associated. There were some public TCRs occurring in many donors, but most TCR sequences were rare.

The sequenced sample consisted of PBMCs. The J gene is TRBJ1-5, the V gene TRBV6-1; TRBD1 agrees at 7 bases. This clonotype originated in a woman younger than 30 in good health and CMV-seronegative. CDR3 in DNA: TGTGCCAGCAGGCTACAGGGGTTCGGGCAGCCCCAGCATTTT. It encodes CASRLQGFGQPQHF.